The present T cell receptor beta chain was sequenced within a study of blood T cell repertoires in COVID-19. Sequenced by immunoSEQ multiplex PCR; TCRdb stores in-frame clones only, minus some. The table records about 240,000 clones, around 86% of them present only once. This clone was observed a few times. Looked up from germline, CDR1 is SGHRS and CDR2 is YFSETQ. J gave up 4 bases and V 4 bases, and 4 bases lay outside the gene matches. The CDR3 spans 15 residues. This clonotype was sampled from a woman aged 40 to 49 with acute COVID-19. The specimen was PBMCs or T cells enriched from blood (not recorded which). The V and J genes are TRBV5-1 and TRBJ2-1, with 11 positions matching TRBD2. CDR3 sequence reads: CASSTSGSEYNEQFF. Here the CDR3 DNA reads TGCGCCAGCAGCACTAGCGGGAGCGAATACAATGAGCAGTTCTTC.